This T cell receptor beta chain was recovered during a study of T cells expressing NK-cell markers. Study details: HCMV seropositivity marked most of the eight sequenced donors; one was seronegative. Overall study results and limits: There were several donors in whom these clonotypes also led the CD3+CD56-NKG2C+ fraction. In roughly six donors, dominant NKG2C+ clonotypes were roughly 1.0-8% of CD8+ T cells.

As concerns this clonotype: Its antigen is unidentified.

Production of TCR beta cDNA relied on 5'RACE template switching with UMIs. TCRdb processed the 5' RACE reads again and assigns one entry to each CDR3 protein, with no DNA. With 350,000 to 450,000 distinct CDR3 sequences in the sample, the ten largest clones hold 4% to 6.5%. The CDR3 extends over 17 amino acids. Germline V gene lookup returns CDR1 SEHNR and CDR2 FQNEAQ (reference sequence). Sequencing was carried out using blood T cells: a sorted CD56 or NKG2C T cell subset, CD4+ or CD8+ T cells, or bulk PBMC T cells (not recorded which). This rearrangement joins TRBV7-9 to TRBJ2-7; TCRdb's D call of TRBD1 is untestable without DNA. The clonotype originates from a man between 18 and 69 years old in good health. CDR3 sequence: CASSSGQGRTPSYEQYF.